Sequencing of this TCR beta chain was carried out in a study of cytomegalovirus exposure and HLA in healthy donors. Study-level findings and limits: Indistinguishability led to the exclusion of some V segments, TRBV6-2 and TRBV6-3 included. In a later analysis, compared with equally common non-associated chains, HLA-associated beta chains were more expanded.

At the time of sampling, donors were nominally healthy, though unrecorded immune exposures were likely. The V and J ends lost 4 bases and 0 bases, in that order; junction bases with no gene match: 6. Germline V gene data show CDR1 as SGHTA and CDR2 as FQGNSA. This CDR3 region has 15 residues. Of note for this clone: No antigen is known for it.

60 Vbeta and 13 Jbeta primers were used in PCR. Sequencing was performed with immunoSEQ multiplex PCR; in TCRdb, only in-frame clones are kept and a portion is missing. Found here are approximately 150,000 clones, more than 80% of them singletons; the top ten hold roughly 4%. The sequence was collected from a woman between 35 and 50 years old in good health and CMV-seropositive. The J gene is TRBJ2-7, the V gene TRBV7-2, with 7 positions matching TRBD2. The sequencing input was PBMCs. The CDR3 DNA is TGTGCCAGCAGCTATAGGACTAGGAGCTCCTACGAGCAGTACTTC. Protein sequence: CASSYRTRSSYEQYF.